The 31 T cell receptor beta chains below all came from one sample that was sequenced in a study of a mutant IDH1 vaccine in newly diagnosed glioma. Clones were sequenced by immunoSEQ multiplex PCR, and TCRdb holds only the in-frame ones, with some missing. This sample carries about 98,000 clones, roughly 90% of them seen once, and the ten largest clones take less than 0.65%. Specified time point: baseline, week 1 (first vaccination visit). Sample treatment: pre-vaccination baseline after standard-of-care therapy. Here the sequenced sample was PBMCs, taken from a glioma patient treated with radiotherapy, temozolomide or both. Receptors originate from a woman in her forties or fifties with glioma.

The gene calls are TRBV9 and TRBJ1-5; TRBD1 agrees at 9 bases. The CDR3 spans 13 residues. Germline values: CDR1 SGDLS, CDR2 YYNGEE. The V and J ends lost 7 bases and 4 bases, in that order; junction bases with no gene match: 3. The CDR3 DNA sequence: TGTGCCAGCGGACAGGGGACTAATCAGCCCCAGCATTTT. Translation gives CASGQGTNQPQHF.

This clone was recorded only once. The chain uses TRBV7-9 and TRBJ1-1; D may be TRBD1 (5 bases). Trimming took 5 bases from V and 4 from J, leaving 23 bases between them. The germline V gene encodes CDR1 SEHNR and CDR2 FQNEAQ (reference sequence). The CDR3 is 17 amino acids. CDR3 nucleotides: TGTGCCAGCAGCCCCCCCTTCCGGGACTCTAGGGCCACTGAAGCTTTCTTT. It codes for CASSPPFRDSRATEAFF.

Written as DNA, the CDR3 is TGTGCCAGCAGCTTGCTAGCGGGAGCCAACACCGGGGAGCTGTTTTTT. This encodes CASSLLAGANTGELFF. The V and J genes are TRBV7-3 and TRBJ2-2, with 10 nucleotides matching TRBD2. CDR1 SGHTA and CDR2 FQGTGA come from the germline V gene. V shed 3 bases, J shed 2 bases, and the junction held 3 bases outside the gene matches. The CDR3 consists of 16 residues.

J is TRBJ2-1 and V is TRBV9; possibly TRBD2 for D (5 bases). This CDR3 region has 12 residues. CDR1 and CDR2 from the germline V gene are SGDLS and YYNGEE. V shed 0 bases and J shed 10 bases, with 8 bases lying between them. CDR3 in amino acids: CASSVVSGEQFF. The CDR3 DNA reads as TGTGCCAGCAGCGTAGTGTCGGGAGAGCAGTTCTTC. Looking up the rest from reference TRBV9 and TRBJ2-1 gives the full variable domain: DSGVTQTPKHLITATGQRVTLRCSPRSGDLSVYWYQQSLDQGLQFLIQYYNGEERAKGNILERFSAQQFPDLHSELNLSSLELGDSALYFCASSVVSGEQFFGPGTRLTVL.

The rearrangement joins TRBV5-1 to TRBJ1-6; no clear D. The CDR3 extends over 15 amino acids. Between the trimmed V and J ends, which lost 2 bases and 5 bases, there was a span of 11 bases. The germline gives CDR1 SGHRS, CDR2 YFSETQ. The CDR3 spells CASSFKTDHNSPLHF. CDR3 coding DNA: TGCGCCAGCAGCTTTAAGACCGACCATAATTCACCCCTCCACTTT.

V gene TRBV28 combines with J gene TRBJ2-7; D remains ambiguous. Trimming removed 7 bases at V and 2 bases at J, with 12 bases between. Germline assignment: CDR1 MDHEN and CDR2 SYDVKM. CDR3 length: 13 amino acids. This CDR3 is CASTSQMAYEQYF. DNA of the CDR3: TGTGCCAGCACCTCTCAAATGGCCTACGAGCAGTACTTC. Full variable domain (remainder filled in from reference TRBV28 and TRBJ2-7): DVKVTQSSRYLVKRTGEKVFLECVQDMDHENMFWYRQDPGLGLRLIYFSYDVKMKEKGDIPEGYSVSREKKERFSLILESASTNQTSMYLCASTSQMAYEQYFGPGTRLTVT.

CDR3 DNA: TGCGCCAGCAGCTGGACTAGCGGGAGAGATGAGCAGTTCTTC. The encoded protein is CASSWTSGRDEQFF. The J gene is TRBJ2-1, the V gene TRBV5-1; 13 positions match TRBD2. Trimming removed 3 bases from V and 8 bases from J; junction bases left unmatched: 2. The germline gives CDR1 SGHRS, CDR2 YFSETQ. This CDR3 has 14 amino acids.

CDR3 amino acids: CASSIGQQNTEAFF. The CDR3 nucleotides read TGTGCCAGTAGTATCGGACAGCAGAACACTGAAGCTTTCTTT. J is TRBJ1-1 and V is TRBV19; D is perhaps TRBD1 (6 bases). This CDR3 is 14 amino acids long. Germline V gene data show CDR1 as LNHDA and CDR2 as SQIVND (reference sequence). Trimming took 3 bases from V and 1 from J, leaving 9 bases between them. Variable domain in full (rest from reference TRBV19 and TRBJ1-1): DGGITQSPKYLFRKEGQNVTLSCEQNLNHDAMYWYRQDPGQGLRLIYYSQIVNDFQKGDIAEGYSVSREKKESFPLTVTSAQKNPTAFYLCASSIGQQNTEAFFGQGTRLTVV.

The J gene is TRBJ1-6, the V gene TRBV6-1; D call uncertain. The CDR3 spans 15 residues. Looked up from germline, CDR1 is MNHNS and CDR2 is SASEGT. Trimming left V 8 bases short and J 4 bases short, with 15 bases between. The chain's CDR3 is CASESREQYNSPLHF. CDR3 DNA sequence: TGTGCCAGCGAATCAAGGGAACAGTATAATTCACCCCTCCACTTT.

The CDR3 DNA follows: TGTGCCAGGCCTAGCGGAGATCAGGAGACCCAGTACTTC. Its translation: CARPSGDQETQYF. The chain recombines TRBV25-1 with TRBJ2-5; 7 nucleotides align to TRBD2. Trimming cost V 9 bases and J 5 bases; bases outside gene matches: 9. The CDR3 has 13 residues. CDR1 and CDR2 (germline): MGHDK, SYGVNS.

The V gene is TRBV5-1, the J gene TRBJ1-1; D gene ambiguous. The germline gives CDR1 SGHRS, CDR2 YFSETQ. The CDR3 contains 12 residues. V dropped 2 bases and J dropped 3 bases, with 5 bases sitting between them. The CDR3 here is CASSFGHTEAFF. CDR3 sequence (DNA): TGCGCCAGCAGCTTCGGGCACACTGAAGCTTTCTTT. The full variable domain, completed using reference TRBV5-1 and TRBJ1-1, is KAGVTQTPRYLIKTRGQQVTLSCSPISGHRSVSWYQQTPGQGLQFLFEYFSETQRNKGNFPGRFSGRQFSNSRSEMNVSTLELGDSALYLCASSFGHTEAFFGQGTRLTVV.

This chain links TRBV5-6 with TRBJ2-2; 8 positions match TRBD1. The V segment lost 4 bases and the J segment 1 base; nucleotides outside the gene matches: 6. CDR1 and CDR2 from the germline V gene are SGHDT and YYEEEE. This CDR3 contains 16 residues. The CDR3 DNA sequence: TGTGCCAGCAGCCCAACCAGGGGGCTGAACACCGGGGAGCTGTTTTTT. Its protein product is CASSPTRGLNTGELFF.

This clone was seen once. V and J are TRBV29-1 and TRBJ2-5; possibly TRBD1 for D (6 bases). The V end lost 6 bases, the J end lost 1 base, and 12 bases lay between the germline ends. CDR3 length equals 13 residues. CDR1 SQVTM and CDR2 ANQGSEA come from the germline V gene. Written as DNA, the CDR3 is TGCAGCGTCCCCGGGACACTCCAAGAGACCCAGTACTTC. Translation: CSVPGTLQETQYF.

Remarks on this clone: The same CDR3 can be traced to other DNA sequences in this sample. The rearrangement links TRBV6-5 to TRBJ1-2, with 9 bases fitting TRBD1. The germline V gene encodes CDR1 MNHEY and CDR2 SVGAGI. The junction had 5 bases not matched to a gene; V was cut back by 4 bases and J by 5 bases. CDR3 length: 14 amino acids. The CDR3 DNA reads as TGTGCCAGCAGTTTGGACAGGGGAAATTATGGCTACACCTTC. Translated: CASSLDRGNYGYTF.

This clone was recorded once. The chain recombines TRBV10-1 with TRBJ2-7; TRBD1 might be the D (6 bases). V was cut by 2 bases and J by 0 bases, with 11 bases left in between. The CDR3 is 15 residues long. Germline CDR1 reads WNHNN; CDR2 reads SYGVQD (reference sequence). CDR3 region: CASSEIQGSSYEQYF. The CDR3 DNA follows: TGCGCCAGCAGTGAGATTCAGGGGAGCTCCTACGAGCAGTACTTC.

The rearrangement joins TRBV6-1 to TRBJ1-1; D uncertain. V dropped 0 bases and J dropped 0 bases, with 8 bases sitting between them. The CDR3 extends over 15 amino acids. Per germline, CDR1 MNHNS and CDR2 SASEGT. The CDR3 bases are TGTGCCAGCAGTGAAGCGCACACCCTGAACACTGAAGCTTTCTTT. Its protein is CASSEAHTLNTEAFF.

The J gene is TRBJ2-7, the V gene TRBV7-2; tentative D call: TRBD2 (5 bases). In germline, CDR1 is SGHTA, CDR2 FQGNSA. Between the trimmed V and J ends, which lost 3 bases and 2 bases, there was a span of 11 bases. The CDR3 sequence is 14 residues long. For the CDR3, the DNA is TGTGCCAGCAGCTTGATGGGAGTTACCTACGAGCAGTACTTC. Translated, it gives CASSLMGVTYEQYF.

This chain links TRBV29-1 with TRBJ2-7; 10 bases are a match to TRBD2. Germline V lookup: CDR1 SQVTM, CDR2 ANQGSEA. The CDR3 has 15 residues. V trimming: 4 bases; J trimming: 4 bases; junction bases outside the gene matches: 10. The CDR3 coding sequence is TGCAGCGTTGCGGCTAGCGGGAGTAGGGGTTACGAGCAGTACTTC. The encoded protein is CSVAASGSRGYEQYF.

V usage is TRBV4-2 and J usage is TRBJ2-5; 8 positions agree with TRBD2. The CDR3 length is 15 residues. The J segment lost 4 bases and the V segment lost 4 bases, leaving 8 bases of the junction unmatched. Germline V CDR1 and CDR2: LGHNA, YNFKEQ. CDR3 protein: CASSPDGLAGETQYF. The CDR3 DNA reads as TGTGCCAGCAGCCCTGATGGACTAGCCGGAGAGACCCAGTACTTC.

This clone was observed once. The gene calls are TRBV5-5 and TRBJ1-2; the D gene is possibly TRBD1 (5 bases). The CDR3 consists of 17 residues. Germline CDR1 is SGHKS and CDR2 is YYEKEE (reference sequence). V shed 4 bases and J shed 1 base, with 20 bases lying between them. The CDR3 sequence: CASSRAGTDGFNYGYTF. CDR3 nucleotides: TGTGCCAGCAGCCGCGCCGGGACCGACGGATTTAACTATGGCTACACCTTC.

The count of this clone is one. V usage is TRBV7-9 and J usage is TRBJ2-6; a possible D gene is TRBD1 (6 bases). With 3 bases removed from V and 0 bases from J, the gap between germline ends came to 12 bases. Germline loops: CDR1 SEHNR, CDR2 FQNEAQ (reference sequence). The CDR3 extends over 17 amino acids. The CDR3 here is CASSLTGQISGANVLTF. The CDR3 DNA is TGTGCCAGCAGCTTGACCGGACAGATCTCTGGGGCCAACGTCCTGACTTTC.

The rearrangement links TRBV28 to TRBJ2-3, with a tentative D call TRBD2 (5 bases). Germline CDR1 MDHEN, CDR2 SYDVKM. This CDR3 region has 14 residues. The germline V and J ends were trimmed by 11 bases and 3 bases, with 18 bases remaining between them. CDR3 sequence (DNA): TGTGCCTCCGGGTGGGCGGGCGCGACAGATACGCAGTATTTT. This gives the protein CASGWAGATDTQYF.

V is TRBV5-1 and J is TRBJ2-7; 9 bases align to TRBD1. V shed 1 base, J shed 6 bases, and the junction held 8 bases outside the gene matches. The CDR3 loop spans 15 amino acids. The V gene's germline CDR1 is SGHRS and CDR2 YFSETQ. The CDR3 DNA sequence: TGCGCCAGCAGCTTGTCCGGGACAGGGCGTAGCGAGCAGTACTTC. It translates to CASSLSGTGRSEQYF.

The chain recombines TRBV18 with TRBJ2-3, with D hard to call. The CDR3 has 16 residues. The germline V gene has CDR1 KGHSH and CDR2 LQKENI. V gave up 5 bases and J gave up 3 bases, with 18 bases separating them. CDR3 region: CASSFRSAGETDTQYF. The DNA of the CDR3 is TGTGCCAGCTCATTCAGGTCCGCTGGCGAAACAGATACGCAGTATTTT.

The rearrangement joins TRBV27 to TRBJ2-5, with TRBD1 as a possible D gene (6 bases). This CDR3 comprises 15 residues. Germline CDR1 MNHEY, CDR2 SMNVEV (reference sequence). V was cut by 0 bases and J by 4 bases, with 12 bases left in between. The CDR3 DNA is TGTGCCAGCAGTTTATCGGGCAGGGGAGCAGAGACCCAGTACTTC. Protein product: CASSLSGRGAETQYF.

J is TRBJ1-5 and V is TRBV28; 12 bases line up with TRBD1. Trimming at V came to 7 bases and at J to 7 bases, leaving 8 bases not matched to a gene. Germline CDR1 is MDHEN and CDR2 is SYDVKM. The CDR3 totals 15 residues. This chain's CDR3 is CASNGGQGAGQPQHF. The CDR3 DNA is TGTGCCAGCAACGGGGGACAGGGGGCAGGACAGCCCCAGCATTTT. Together with reference TRBV28 and TRBJ1-5, the CDR3 gives the full variable domain: DVKVTQSSRYLVKRTGEKVFLECVQDMDHENMFWYRQDPGLGLRLIYFSYDVKMKEKGDIPEGYSVSREKKERFSLILESASTNQTSMYLCASNGGQGAGQPQHFGDGTRLSIL.

The J gene is TRBJ1-3, the V gene TRBV10-3; D gene ambiguous. This CDR3 has 16 residues. CDR1 and CDR2 (germline): ENHRY, SYGVKD. V was trimmed by 3 bases and J by 0 bases, leaving 12 bases between them. CDR3 region: CAISDGRQFSGNTIYF. The CDR3 DNA follows: TGTGCCATCAGTGACGGTCGTCAGTTCTCTGGAAACACCATATATTTT.

This rearrangement joins TRBV13 to TRBJ1-2; no clear D. CDR1 PRHDT and CDR2 FYEKMQ come from the germline V gene (reference sequence). Trimming took 0 bases from V and 2 from J, leaving 4 bases between them. CDR3 length: 13 amino acids. The CDR3 DNA reads as TGTGCCAGCAGCTTAGGACGGAACTATGGCTACACCTTC. This sequence encodes CASSLGRNYGYTF.

The genes are TRBV9 and TRBJ2-3; D may be TRBD1 (6 bases). The CDR3 is 14 amino acids. Germline loops: CDR1 SGDLS, CDR2 YYNGEE. Trimming took 4 bases from V and 1 from J, leaving 10 bases between them. CDR3 sequence: CASSPRTGTDTQYF. CDR3 DNA: TGTGCCAGCAGCCCCCGGACAGGCACAGATACGCAGTATTTT.

This chain links TRBV19 with TRBJ2-5; perhaps D is TRBD1 or TRBD2 (6 bases each). CDR1 is LNHDA and CDR2 is SQIVND in the germline V gene (reference sequence). CDR3 size: 15 residues. The germline V and J ends were trimmed by 3 bases and 0 bases, with 11 bases remaining between them. This chain's CDR3 is CASSMLGGDQETQYF. DNA of the CDR3: TGTGCCAGTAGTATGTTGGGGGGCGACCAAGAGACCCAGTACTTC.

The chain carries TRBV7-8 and TRBJ2-7; either TRBD1 or TRBD2 may fit D (5 bases each). The CDR3 sequence is 17 residues long. V was pared by 5 bases and J by 0 bases, with 20 bases between. Germline V gives CDR1 SGHVS, CDR2 FQNEAQ. DNA for the CDR3: TGTGCCAGCAGCCCCGGCAGAGGGGCAGGGCACTCCTACGAGCAGTACTTC. It is translated as CASSPGRGAGHSYEQYF.